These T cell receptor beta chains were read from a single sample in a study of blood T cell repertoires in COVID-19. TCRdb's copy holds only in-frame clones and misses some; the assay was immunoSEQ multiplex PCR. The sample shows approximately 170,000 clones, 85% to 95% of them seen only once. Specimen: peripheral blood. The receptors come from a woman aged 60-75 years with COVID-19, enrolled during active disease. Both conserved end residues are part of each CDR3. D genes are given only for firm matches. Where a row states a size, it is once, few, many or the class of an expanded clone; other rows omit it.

TGTGCCAGCAGCCCGAGCGGGGGCTTCTATAATTCACCCCTCCACTTT CASSPSGGFYNSPLHF TRBV7-9 . TRBJ1-6 .
TGTGCCAGCAGGGGACAGGGCATTCCACCCCTCCACTTT CASRGQGIPPLHF TRBV2 TRBD1 TRBJ1-6 once
TGTGCCAGCAGCCCCGTCGATCTAGCGTTTTTACCGAACACCGGGGAGCTGTTTTTT CASSPVDLAFLPNTGELFF TRBV7-2 . TRBJ2-2 .
TGTGCCAGCGCCTGGGGGCAGGGGGACACAGATACGCAGTATTTT CASAWGQGDTDTQYF TRBV7-8 TRBD1 TRBJ2-3 .
TGCGCCAGCAGCCCGGGACTAGCGGGGATTTATGATACGCAGTATTTT CASSPGLAGIYDTQYF TRBV5-1 TRBD2 TRBJ2-3 .
TGTGCCAGCAGCCTACAGCCGAACACTGAAGCTTTCTTT CASSLQPNTEAFF TRBV7-8 . TRBJ1-1 .
TGCGCCAGCAGCTTGGGGCCTGCCGGGACAGCGGATGGCTACACCTTC CASSLGPAGTADGYTF TRBV5-1 TRBD1 TRBJ1-2 .
TGCGCCAGCAGCCAGGAATCCTCTAGCGGGACGCGCACAGATACGCAGTATTTT CASSQESSSGTRTDTQYF TRBV4-3 TRBD2 TRBJ2-3 .
TGTGCCAGCAGCTTAGATGGTCGGGGGGCTACGAATGAGCAGTTCTTC CASSLDGRGATNEQFF TRBV11-3 . TRBJ2-1 .
TGTGCCAGCAGCTTAGTGGGGGACAGGGGGAGGGAGCAGTTCTTC CASSLVGDRGREQFF TRBV11-3 TRBD1 TRBJ2-1 .
TGCAGCGCTTCCTCCGGGGAAAAACTGTTTTTT CSASSGEKLFF TRBV29-1 . TRBJ1-4 .
TGTGCCAGCAGCTTCGGACAGGCGGTATGGGATACGCAGTATTTT CASSFGQAVWDTQYF TRBV7-2 TRBD1 TRBJ2-3 .
TGTGCCAGCAGCTTAGGGACAGACAATGAGCAGTTCTTC CASSLGTDNEQFF TRBV11-2 . TRBJ2-1 .
TGTGCCAGCAGTGTCCCGGGACAGGGGGCTCGGCAGCCCCAGCATTTT CASSVPGQGARQPQHF TRBV6-1 TRBD1 TRBJ1-5 .
TGTGCCAGCAGCCTCCCGAGAGGGGGCGAAGGCTACACCTTC CASSLPRGGEGYTF TRBV5-4 TRBD1 TRBJ1-2 .
TGCGCCAGCAGCTTGTCCCCCCTCGGACAGGCATGGGGGAACACTGAAGCTTTCTTT CASSLSPLGQAWGNTEAFF TRBV5-1 TRBD1 TRBJ1-1 .
TGTGCCAGCAGCTTACAGGGGGCGGATTACACTGAAGCTTTCTTT CASSLQGADYTEAFF TRBV7-9 TRBD1 TRBJ1-1 .
TGTGCCAGTAGTACGACAGCTAACTATGGCTACACCTTC CASSTTANYGYTF TRBV19 . TRBJ1-2 .
TGTGCCAGCAGCCTCAGGGATCGTTCACCCCTCCACTTT CASSLRDRSPLHF TRBV6-5 . TRBJ1-6 .
TGTGCCAGCAGTACAAGGAGGGAGGGGAATCAGCCCCAGCATTTT CASSTRREGNQPQHF TRBV6-2/TRBV6-3 . TRBJ1-5 .
TGTGCCAGTAGTATGGAGCCCGGGAGCTGGCCCCAGCATTTT CASSMEPGSWPQHF TRBV19 . TRBJ1-5 .
TGCGCCAGCAGCACTGGACAGGGGAGTGAAAAACTGTTTTTT CASSTGQGSEKLFF TRBV5-1 TRBD1 TRBJ1-4 .
TGCAGCGTCCAAGACAGGGGGGACACTGAAGCTTTCTTT CSVQDRGDTEAFF TRBV29-1 TRBD1 TRBJ1-1 .
TGTGCCAGCAGTTACTTCCTAGCGGGGTCCTACAATGAGCAGTTCTTC CASSYFLAGSYNEQFF TRBV6-5 TRBD2 TRBJ2-1 once
TGTGCCAGCAGGCGGGGGGATACCTCCTACAATGAGCAGTTCTTC CASRRGDTSYNEQFF TRBV4-2 TRBD2 TRBJ2-1 .
TGCGCCAGCAGCTTGGAAGAGGATTCACCCCTCCACTTT CASSLEEDSPLHF TRBV5-1 . TRBJ1-6 few